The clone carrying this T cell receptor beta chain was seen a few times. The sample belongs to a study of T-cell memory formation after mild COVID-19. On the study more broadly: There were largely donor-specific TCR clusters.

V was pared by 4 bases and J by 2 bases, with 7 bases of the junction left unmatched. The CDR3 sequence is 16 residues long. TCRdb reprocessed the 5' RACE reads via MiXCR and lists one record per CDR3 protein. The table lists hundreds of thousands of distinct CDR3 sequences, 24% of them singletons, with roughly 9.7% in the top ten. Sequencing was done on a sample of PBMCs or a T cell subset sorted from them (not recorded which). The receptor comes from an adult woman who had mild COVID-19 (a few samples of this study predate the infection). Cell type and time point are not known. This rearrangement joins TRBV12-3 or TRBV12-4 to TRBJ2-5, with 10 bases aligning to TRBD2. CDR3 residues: CASSSRLAGTQETQYF. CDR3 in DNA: TGTGCCAGCAGTTCGAGACTAGCGGGTACACAAGAGACCCAGTACTTC.